This TCR beta chain came from a study of T cells in Graves' hyperthyroidism and ophthalmopathy. CDR3 length: 14 amino acids. Per the germline V gene, CDR1 is SNHLY and CDR2 is FYNNEI. V dropped 6 bases and J dropped 1 base, with 11 bases sitting between them. TCR beta CDR3 region amplification was performed from RNA transcripts. The TCR CDR3 first-round RT-PCR relied on the HTBI primer set. Each CDR3 protein gets one entry after TCRdb re-called the multiplex PCR reads with MiXCR. This sample has 490,000 or so distinct CDR3 sequences, with 16% found just once. Many counts were recorded for this clonotype. Its antigen is as yet unknown. Patients affected by ophthalmopathy presented a Clinical Activity Score of at least 3, a NOSPECS grade of at least 4, and disease duration below 3 months. Regarding the study as a whole: Blood also contained most expanded thyroid clonotypes above 0.001. Classification by a 13 V-J model distinguished ophthalmopathy from stable hyperthyroidism.

The material sequenced was blood. The sequence was obtained from a woman aged 25 to 45 with Graves' ophthalmopathy. The genes are TRBV2 and TRBJ2-3; a possible D gene is TRBD2 (6 bases). DNA for the CDR3: TGTGCCAGCAGGGGGGGACTGGGCACAGATACGCAGTATTTT. This codes for CASRGGLGTDTQYF.